This T cell receptor (beta chain) stems from a study of CD8 T cells in Susac syndrome. TEMRA cells were FACS-enriched, unlike CD8+ and CD4+ T cells, which were negatively isolated. CDR3 length equals 14 residues. CDR1 and CDR2 from the germline V gene are SGHRS and YFSETQ. V shed 2 bases and J 0 bases; nucleotides not matched to a gene: 1. Reverse transcription of about 0.5 to 1 ug RNA was carried out with random hexamers. TCRdb analysed the immunoSEQ multiplex PCR reads with MiXCR anew, one entry per CDR3 protein. The data contain around 150,000 distinct CDR3 sequences, roughly 95% of them seen just once; the ten biggest clones take up 0.075% to 0.095%.

The receptor was isolated from a human donor with multiple sclerosis. The V and J genes are TRBV5-1 and TRBJ2-7, with 8 bases identical to TRBD2. What was sequenced was CD4+ T cells from PBMCs. CDR3 sequence (DNA): TGCGCCAGCAGCTTACTAGCGGCCTCCTACGAGCAGTACTTC. Residues: CASSLLAASYEQYF.